A selection of T cell receptor beta chains follows, all from one sample in a study of spatial heterogeneity in lung cancer. Via MiXCR, TCRdb re-called the 5' RACE reads, giving one row per CDR3 protein. The data hold some 41,000 distinct CDR3 sequences, with more than 20% observed a single time. Source: PBMCs, taken at follow-up. These receptors were obtained from a female donor with early-stage non-small cell lung cancer. The CDR3 runs from the conserved cysteine through the conserved F or W. The order of the fields is clone size, V gene, CDR3 protein. Clone size is not always given. Where it is, it says once, few, many or a class for expanded clones.

clone_size: NA
v_call: TRBV29-1
cdr3_aa: CSSGQGETDTQYF

clone_size: NA
v_call: TRBV4-2
cdr3_aa: CASSHVRDRGYSPLHF

clone_size: NA
v_call: TRBV6-1
cdr3_aa: CASSRERQLGDTQYF

clone_size: NA
v_call: TRBV6-2/TRBV6-3
cdr3_aa: CASRPQVASRAHEQFF

clone_size: many
v_call: TRBV30
cdr3_aa: CAWKVNNQQFF

clone_size: many
v_call: TRBV28
cdr3_aa: CASRERGGPGEKLFF

clone_size: NA
v_call: TRBV9
cdr3_aa: CASSVARGGRTDTQYF

clone_size: many
v_call: TRBV12-3/TRBV12-4
cdr3_aa: CASSLTSGQETQYF

clone_size: many
v_call: TRBV5-1
cdr3_aa: CASSTGTSGQETQYF

clone_size: NA
v_call: TRBV19
cdr3_aa: CASSPSLHQPQHF

clone_size: NA
v_call: TRBV29-1
cdr3_aa: CSVDMGVNTIYF

clone_size: few
v_call: TRBV19
cdr3_aa: CASSPFTSTGDNEQFF

clone_size: NA
v_call: TRBV29-1
cdr3_aa: CSVIDRGGKNIQYF

clone_size: NA
v_call: TRBV5-4
cdr3_aa: CASSLVGGGPTDTQYF

clone_size: NA
v_call: TRBV3-1
cdr3_aa: CASSQDQGYLEAFF

clone_size: NA
v_call: TRBV9
cdr3_aa: CASSVDRGNSEETQYF

clone_size: NA
v_call: TRBV7-2
cdr3_aa: CASSLVAPGNTIYF

clone_size: few
v_call: TRBV2
cdr3_aa: CASRAVVDEQFF

clone_size: NA
v_call: TRBV6-2/TRBV6-3
cdr3_aa: CASSYRNSRPTDGYTF

clone_size: NA
v_call: TRBV20-1
cdr3_aa: CSARDFVLNTEAFF

clone_size: many
v_call: TRBV27
cdr3_aa: CASSGYGGGGAVDTQYF

clone_size: NA
v_call: TRBV7-9
cdr3_aa: CASSLDGGELFF

clone_size: NA
v_call: TRBV3-1
cdr3_aa: CASSRVVADTQYF

clone_size: many
v_call: TRBV7-9
cdr3_aa: CASSAVVNEQFF

clone_size: NA
v_call: TRBV7-9
cdr3_aa: CASSRSRLGAETQYF

clone_size: NA
v_call: TRBV2
cdr3_aa: CASAGLATDTQYF

clone_size: NA
v_call: TRBV29-1
cdr3_aa: CSVVGPTGTANEAFF

clone_size: few
v_call: TRBV20-1
cdr3_aa: CSARAQGLSSGNTIYF

clone_size: NA
v_call: TRBV6-2/TRBV6-3
cdr3_aa: CASRLDSLNTEAFF

clone_size: NA
v_call: TRBV10-2
cdr3_aa: CASTTSGSYNEQFF

clone_size: NA
v_call: TRBV11-2
cdr3_aa: CASSLANSPLHF

clone_size: few
v_call: TRBV5-7
cdr3_aa: CASSLPGPMPYIRYSNQPQHF

clone_size: NA
v_call: TRBV2
cdr3_aa: CASSGGAGSYNEQFF

clone_size: NA
v_call: TRBV12-5
cdr3_aa: CASGLGRVYEDTEAFF

clone_size: many
v_call: TRBV20-1
cdr3_aa: CSADTSGSVPETQYF

clone_size: few
v_call: TRBV5-1
cdr3_aa: CASSLEGGRETQYF

clone_size: few
v_call: TRBV9
cdr3_aa: CASSVGSGRGNSPLHF

clone_size: many
v_call: TRBV20-1
cdr3_aa: CSALQDLNTEAFF

clone_size: few
v_call: TRBV3-1
cdr3_aa: CASSQEGDRASGYTF

clone_size: few
v_call: TRBV28
cdr3_aa: CASRPVLQPYEQYF

clone_size: few
v_call: TRBV11-2
cdr3_aa: CASSSRDRFKLFF

clone_size: few
v_call: TRBV25-1
cdr3_aa: CASRTGVNTEAFF

clone_size: few
v_call: TRBV12-3/TRBV12-4
cdr3_aa: CASTRGGHQETQYF

clone_size: NA
v_call: TRBV20-1
cdr3_aa: CSAGRTGGTEAFF

clone_size: many
v_call: TRBV12-5
cdr3_aa: CASAGDAELGKLFF

clone_size: few
v_call: TRBV19
cdr3_aa: CASSIDDSTGKQFF

clone_size: few
v_call: TRBV20-1
cdr3_aa: CSVSGGPGDEQFF

clone_size: NA
v_call: TRBV29-1
cdr3_aa: CSATGDPGTEAFF

clone_size: NA
v_call: TRBV5-4
cdr3_aa: CASTPGRLAHQETQYF

clone_size: few
v_call: TRBV7-9
cdr3_aa: CASSSQGGTEAFF

clone_size: NA
v_call: TRBV3-1
cdr3_aa: CASSQDRGETDTQYF

clone_size: few
v_call: TRBV3-1
cdr3_aa: CASSPASRDSPLHF

clone_size: NA
v_call: TRBV10-3
cdr3_aa: CAISERTGVYEQYF

clone_size: NA
v_call: TRBV21-1
cdr3_aa: CASSKAHGSTGYTEAFF

clone_size: NA
v_call: TRBV29-1
cdr3_aa: CSVSGNTEAFF